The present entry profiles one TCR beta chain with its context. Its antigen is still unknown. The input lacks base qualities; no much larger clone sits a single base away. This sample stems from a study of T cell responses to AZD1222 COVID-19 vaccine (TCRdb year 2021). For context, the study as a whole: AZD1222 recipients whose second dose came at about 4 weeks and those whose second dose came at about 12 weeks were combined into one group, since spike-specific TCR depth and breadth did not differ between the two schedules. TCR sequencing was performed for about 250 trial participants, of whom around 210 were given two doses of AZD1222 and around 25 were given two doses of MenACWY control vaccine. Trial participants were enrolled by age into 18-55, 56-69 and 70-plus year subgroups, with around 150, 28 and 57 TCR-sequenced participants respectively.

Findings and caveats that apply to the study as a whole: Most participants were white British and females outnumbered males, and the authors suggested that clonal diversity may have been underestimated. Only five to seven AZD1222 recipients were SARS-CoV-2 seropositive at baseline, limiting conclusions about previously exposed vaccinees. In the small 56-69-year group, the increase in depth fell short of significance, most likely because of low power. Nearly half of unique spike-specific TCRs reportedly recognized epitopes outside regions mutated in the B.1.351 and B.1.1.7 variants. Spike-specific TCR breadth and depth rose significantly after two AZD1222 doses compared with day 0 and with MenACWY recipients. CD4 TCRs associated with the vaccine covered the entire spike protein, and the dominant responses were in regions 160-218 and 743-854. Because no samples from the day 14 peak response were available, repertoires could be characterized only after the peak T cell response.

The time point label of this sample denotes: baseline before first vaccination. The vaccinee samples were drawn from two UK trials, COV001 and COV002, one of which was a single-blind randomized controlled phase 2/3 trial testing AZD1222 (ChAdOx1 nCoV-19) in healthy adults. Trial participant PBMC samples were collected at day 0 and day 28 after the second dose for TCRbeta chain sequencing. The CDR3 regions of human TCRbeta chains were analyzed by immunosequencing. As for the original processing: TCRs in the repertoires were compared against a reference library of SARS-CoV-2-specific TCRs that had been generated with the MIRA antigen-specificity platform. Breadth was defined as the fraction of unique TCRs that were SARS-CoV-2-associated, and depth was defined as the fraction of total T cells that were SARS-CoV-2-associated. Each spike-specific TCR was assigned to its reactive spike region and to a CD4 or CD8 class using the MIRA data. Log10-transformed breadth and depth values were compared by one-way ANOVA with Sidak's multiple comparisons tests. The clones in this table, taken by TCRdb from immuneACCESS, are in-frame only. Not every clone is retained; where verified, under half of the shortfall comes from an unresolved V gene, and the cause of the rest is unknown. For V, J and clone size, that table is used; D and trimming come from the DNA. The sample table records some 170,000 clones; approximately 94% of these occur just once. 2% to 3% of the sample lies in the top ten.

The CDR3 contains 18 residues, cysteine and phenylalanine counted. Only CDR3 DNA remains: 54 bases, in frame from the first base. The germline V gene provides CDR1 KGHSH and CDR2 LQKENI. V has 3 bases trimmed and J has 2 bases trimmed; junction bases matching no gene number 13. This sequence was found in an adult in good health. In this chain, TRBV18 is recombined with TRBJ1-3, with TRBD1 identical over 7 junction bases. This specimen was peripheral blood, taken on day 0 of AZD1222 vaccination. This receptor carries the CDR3 CASSPNLPRQGAGNTIYF. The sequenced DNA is TGTGCCAGCTCACCGAATCTCCCGAGACAGGGCGCTGGAAACACCATATATTTT.